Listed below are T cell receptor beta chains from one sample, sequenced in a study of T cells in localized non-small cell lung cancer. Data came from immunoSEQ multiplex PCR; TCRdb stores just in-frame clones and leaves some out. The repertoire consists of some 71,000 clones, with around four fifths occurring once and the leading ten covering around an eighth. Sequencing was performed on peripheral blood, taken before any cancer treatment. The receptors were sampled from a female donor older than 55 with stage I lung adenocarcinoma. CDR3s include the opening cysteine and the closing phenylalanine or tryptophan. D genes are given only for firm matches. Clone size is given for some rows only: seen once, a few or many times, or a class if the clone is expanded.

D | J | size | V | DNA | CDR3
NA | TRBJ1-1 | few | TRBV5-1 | TGCGCCAGCAGCTTGGTAGGGGGGTCCGCGAACACTGAAGCTTTCTTT | CASSLVGGSANTEAFF
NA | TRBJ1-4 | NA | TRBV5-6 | TGTGCCAGCAGCTTCTTGGCAGGCCGACTGTTTTTT | CASSFLAGRLFF
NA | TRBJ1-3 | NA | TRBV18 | TGTGCCAGCTCACCACCGATGGGACGAAACACCATATATTTT | CASSPPMGRNTIYF
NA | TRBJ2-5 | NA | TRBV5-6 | TGTGCCAGCAGCTTGGTATCGGTCCGCAAAAAAGAGACCCAGTACTTC | CASSLVSVRKKETQYF
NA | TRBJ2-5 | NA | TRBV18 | TGTGCCAGCTCACCGGGGTGGCAAGAGACCCAGTACTTC | CASSPGWQETQYF
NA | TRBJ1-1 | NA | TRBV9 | TGTGCCAGCAGCGTACTCCAGGAGTTGAACACTGAAGCTTTCTTT | CASSVLQELNTEAFF
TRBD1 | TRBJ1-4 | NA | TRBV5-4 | TGTGCCAGCAGCTTATGGACTGGGACAGGGAATGAAAAACTGTTTTTT | CASSLWTGTGNEKLFF
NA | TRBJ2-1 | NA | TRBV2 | TGTGCCAGCACGAGGGGCAGGGTTAGCTCAGGGCAGTTCTTC | CASTRGRVSSGQFF
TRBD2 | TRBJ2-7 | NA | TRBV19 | TGTGCCAGTAGTACGCGGACCCCTCTAGCGGGAGGGACCCCCTACGAGCAGTACTTC | CASSTRTPLAGGTPYEQYF
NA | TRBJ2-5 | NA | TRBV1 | TGCACCAGCAGCCAAGCGCGCCAGCATCTCGAAGAGACCCAGTACTTC | CTSSQARQHLEETQYF
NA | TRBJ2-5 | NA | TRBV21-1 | TGTGCCAGCACCTCCGGGGGCGAATTCCGAGAGACCCAGTACTTC | CASTSGGEFRETQYF
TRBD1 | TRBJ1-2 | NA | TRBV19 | TGTGCCAGTAGTATAGATTCAGGGGGCGGTCTCTATGGCTACACCTTC | CASSIDSGGGLYGYTF
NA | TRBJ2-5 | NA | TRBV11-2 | TGTGCCAGCAGCCCGCGGGGTCCCCCTCAAGAGACCCAGTACTTC | CASSPRGPPQETQYF
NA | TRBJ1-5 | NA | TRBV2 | TGTGCCAGCAGTGAGTCCCGATCGGGGCCCCAGCATTTT | CASSESRSGPQHF
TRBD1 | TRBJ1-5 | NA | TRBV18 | TGTGCCAGCTCAACAGGACAGGGTGCAATGGGTCAGCCCCAGCATTTT | CASSTGQGAMGQPQHF
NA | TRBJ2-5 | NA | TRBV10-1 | TGCGCCAGCAGTGAGTCTAGGTCGGCCCAGTACTTC | CASSESRSAQYF
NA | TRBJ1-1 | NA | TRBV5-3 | TGTGCCAGAAGCTCTGACAGTGAAGCTTTCTTT | CARSSDSEAFF
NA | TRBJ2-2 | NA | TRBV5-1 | TGCGCCAGCAGCTTGGACAGGGTGGTCGGGGAGCTGTTTTTT | CASSLDRVVGELFF
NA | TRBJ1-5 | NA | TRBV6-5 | TGTGCCAGCCAACAGACAGATCCGAGCAATCAGCCCCAGCATTTT | CASQQTDPSNQPQHF
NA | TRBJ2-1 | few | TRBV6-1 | TGTGCCAGCAGTACCATCCGGAGCTCCTACAATGAGCAGTTCTTC | CASSTIRSSYNEQFF
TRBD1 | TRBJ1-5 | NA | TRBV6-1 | TGTGCCAGCAGCGGGACAGGGCGCGGCAATCAGCCCCAGCATTTT | CASSGTGRGNQPQHF
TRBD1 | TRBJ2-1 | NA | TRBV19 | TGTGCCAGTAGGTCCCAGGGGGTCGGTTCCTACAATGAGCAGTTCTTC | CASRSQGVGSYNEQFF
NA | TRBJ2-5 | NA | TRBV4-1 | TGCGCCAGCAGCCAAGTTATTTCAGGAGGGTCGGACCAAGAGACCCAGTACTTC | CASSQVISGGSDQETQYF
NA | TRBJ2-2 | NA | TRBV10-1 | TGCGCCAGCAGTGTGACAAGGACCGGGGAGCTGTTTTTT | CASSVTRTGELFF
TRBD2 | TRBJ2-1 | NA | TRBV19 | TGTGCCTCCAGGGATAGCTGGCGGGGGGACTACAATGAGCAGTTCTTC | CASRDSWRGDYNEQFF
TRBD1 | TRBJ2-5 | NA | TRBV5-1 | TGCGCCAGCAGGATGGGGACAGGTCAAGAGACCCAGTACTTC | CASRMGTGQETQYF
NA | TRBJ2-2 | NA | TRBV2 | TGTGCCAGCAGCCGAGCGGGCACCGGGGAGCTGTTTTTT | CASSRAGTGELFF
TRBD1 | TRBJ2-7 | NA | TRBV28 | TGTGCCAGCAGCACCAGGACAGGGAACGCCTACGAGCAGTACTTC | CASSTRTGNAYEQYF
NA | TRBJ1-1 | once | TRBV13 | TGTGCCAGCAGCTTGCAGGGGAGGCTCGCTTTCTTT | CASSLQGRLAFF
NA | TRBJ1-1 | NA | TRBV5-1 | TGCGCCAGCAGCTACCAGGGCATAGGCGCTGAAGCTTTCTTT | CASSYQGIGAEAFF
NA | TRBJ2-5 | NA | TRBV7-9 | TGTGCCAGCAGCTTAATGACCGCCGGAGAGACCCAGTACTTC | CASSLMTAGETQYF